Below are 26 T cell receptor beta chains sequenced from a single sample in a study of shared clonotypes between healthy human individuals. The data were produced by immunoSEQ multiplex PCR, yet TCRdb's version contains in-frame clones alone and is incomplete. The profile shows roughly 520,000 clones, roughly 95% of them singletons. The sequencing input was naive CD4+ T cells sorted from blood. Regarding subset: CD45RA+ positively selected. These receptors originate from a young woman in good health.

The rearrangement uses TRBV28 and TRBJ2-5; D may match TRBD1 or TRBD2 (5 bases each). This CDR3 contains 14 residues. Germline CDR1 MDHEN, CDR2 SYDVKM. The ends were cut back, 5 bases at V and 7 bases at J, with 17 bases in the middle. CDR3 sequence: CASSLRDPPRTQYF. For the CDR3, the DNA is TGTGCCAGCAGTCTAAGGGACCCCCCCCGGACCCAGTACTTC.

The CDR3 is CASSWGTSTDTQYF. The CDR3 bases are TGTGCCAGCAGCTGGGGGACTAGCACAGATACGCAGTATTTT. V gene TRBV7-9 combines with J gene TRBJ2-3; tentatively, D is TRBD2 (6 bases). Deletions cut 4 bases from V and 0 bases from J, with 8 bases between. Germline V lookup: CDR1 SEHNR, CDR2 FQNEAQ (reference sequence). The CDR3 runs 14 residues.

This chain uses TRBV5-1 with TRBJ2-7; the D gene is possibly TRBD2 (6 bases). The ends were cut back, 1 base at V and 7 bases at J, with 15 bases in the middle. This CDR3 spans 14 amino acids. Per the germline V gene, CDR1 is SGHRS and CDR2 is YFSETQ. The CDR3 DNA reads TGCGCCAGCAGCTTGTTAGGAGGGGCCGATGAGCAGTACTTC. Protein sequence: CASSLLGGADEQYF.

The V gene is TRBV28, the J gene TRBJ1-1, with D uncertain. The germline V gene has CDR1 MDHEN and CDR2 SYDVKM. The V and J ends lost 6 bases and 0 bases respectively, with 11 bases between them. This CDR3 is built from 14 residues. CDR3 coding DNA: TGTGCCAGCAGCACCCGAGGATTGAACACTGAAGCTTTCTTT. Translating gives CASSTRGLNTEAFF. The entire variable domain, with the rest obtained from reference TRBV28 and TRBJ1-1, is as follows: DVKVTQSSRYLVKRTGEKVFLECVQDMDHENMFWYRQDPGLGLRLIYFSYDVKMKEKGDIPEGYSVSREKKERFSLILESASTNQTSMYLCASSTRGLNTEAFFGQGTRLTVV.

V usage is TRBV7-2 and J usage is TRBJ2-7; TRBD1 aligns across 9 bases. Unmatched junction bases numbered 1, after V lost 5 bases and J lost 5 bases. Germline CDR1 reads SGHTA; CDR2 reads FQGNSA. The CDR3 has 12 residues. The CDR3 is CASSRDRDEQYF. CDR3 bases: TGTGCCAGCAGCCGGGACAGGGACGAGCAGTACTTC.

This chain uses TRBV4-1 with TRBJ2-1; 11 bases are shared with TRBD2. V shed 1 base, J shed 3 bases, and the junction held 20 bases outside the gene matches. The length of the CDR3 is 22 residues. Germline V gene lookup returns CDR1 MGHRA and CDR2 YSYEKL. The CDR3 sequence: CASSQVVRSSGRKPGGYNEQFF. The CDR3 coding sequence is TGCGCCAGCAGCCAAGTTGTCCGATCTAGCGGGAGGAAGCCAGGGGGCTACAATGAGCAGTTCTTC.

V and J are TRBV28 and TRBJ2-5; a possible D gene is TRBD2 (6 bases). CDR1 is MDHEN and CDR2 is SYDVKM in the germline V gene. V lost 6 bases and J 5 bases, leaving 19 bases between the germline ends. The CDR3 sequence is 15 residues long. CDR3 in amino acids: CASSHTEWGRETQYF. The CDR3 nucleotides read TGTGCCAGCAGCCACACCGAGTGGGGGAGGGAGACCCAGTACTTC.

CDR3 in amino acids: CASSPRWGGKGYGNTEAFF. In nucleotides, the CDR3 is TGTGCCAGCAGCCCTAGATGGGGGGGGAAGGGATACGGGAACACTGAAGCTTTCTTT. V is TRBV7-8 and J is TRBJ1-1, with a weak D call TRBD1 (5 bases). Trimming stripped 5 bases from V and 1 base from J, with 26 bases between. CDR1 is SGHVS, CDR2 FQNEAQ, per germline. The CDR3 is 19 residues long.

The genes are TRBV4-1 and TRBJ2-1; no reliable D call. V lost 2 bases to trimming and J lost 5 bases, with 10 bases between them. The CDR3 length is 14 residues. Germline assignment: CDR1 MGHRA and CDR2 YSYEKL. DNA for the CDR3: TGCGCCAGCAGCCAAATCCCGGGCCACAATGAGCAGTTCTTC. Its translation: CASSQIPGHNEQFF.

This rearrangement joins TRBV2 to TRBJ2-3; 10 nucleotides agree with TRBD2. The CDR3 spans 14 residues. The V gene end was trimmed by 6 bases and the J gene end by 5 bases; junction bases not matched to a gene: 5. Germline V lookup: CDR1 SNHLY, CDR2 FYNNEI. The chain's CDR3 is CASRTGTSVDTQYF. The CDR3 coding sequence is TGTGCCAGCAGGACCGGGACTAGCGTAGATACGCAGTATTTT.

This chain connects TRBV19 to TRBJ1-2; a weak D match, TRBD1 (6 bases). The CDR3 spans 15 residues. The germline V gene has CDR1 LNHDA and CDR2 SQIVND (reference sequence). V lost 7 bases, J lost 0 bases, and 15 bases lay in between. The CDR3 sequence: CASTPQGKTNYGYTF. The CDR3 DNA reads TGTGCCAGTACCCCACAGGGAAAGACTAACTATGGCTACACCTTC.

V and J are TRBV2 and TRBJ2-3; D gene unclear. V lost 5 bases to trimming and J lost 6 bases, with 12 bases between them. This CDR3 spans 13 amino acids. The germline V gene has CDR1 SNHLY and CDR2 FYNNEI. The CDR3 bases are TGTGCCAGCAGTAAGGAAGCATATGATACGCAGTATTTT. It specifies CASSKEAYDTQYF.

The chain couples TRBV9 to TRBJ2-3, with 7 bases aligning to TRBD2. CDR1 and CDR2 from the germline V gene are SGDLS and YYNGEE. V shed 2 bases, J shed 4 bases, and the junction held 22 bases outside the gene matches. This CDR3 comprises 20 residues. The CDR3 DNA reads TGTGCCAGCAGCGTCTACGCGGGAGTGTTAACAGCGGGAAGAGCAGATACGCAGTATTTT. Protein: CASSVYAGVLTAGRADTQYF.

The rearrangement joins TRBV19 to TRBJ2-1, with 13 bases matching TRBD2. This CDR3 comprises 18 residues. Looked up from germline, CDR1 is LNHDA and CDR2 is SQIVND (reference sequence). Unmatched junction bases numbered 13, after V lost 5 bases and J lost 6 bases. The CDR3 spells CASSSWTSGSPLRNEQFF. CDR3 nucleotides: TGTGCCAGTAGTTCCTGGACTAGCGGGAGTCCGCTACGCAATGAGCAGTTCTTC. Using reference TRBV19 and TRBJ2-1 for the parts outside the CDR3, the full variable domain is DGGITQSPKYLFRKEGQNVTLSCEQNLNHDAMYWYRQDPGQGLRLIYYSQIVNDFQKGDIAEGYSVSREKKESFPLTVTSAQKNPTAFYLCASSSWTSGSPLRNEQFFGPGTRLTVL.

V and J are TRBV19 and TRBJ2-1; tentatively, D is TRBD1 or TRBD2 (5 bases each). This CDR3 region has 13 residues. Germline CDR1 LNHDA, CDR2 SQIVND (reference sequence). Trimming cost V 10 bases and J 5 bases, with 15 bases left between them. CDR3 in amino acids: CATRDRRDNEQFF. The CDR3 nucleotides read TGTGCCACCCGGGACCGCCGTGACAATGAGCAGTTCTTC.

The chain joins TRBV2 to TRBJ1-5; D is unclear. Germline V gives CDR1 SNHLY, CDR2 FYNNEI. CDR3 length equals 14 residues. The V gene lost 6 bases and the J gene lost 0 bases, with 9 bases spanning the gap. The CDR3 region has the DNA TGTGCCAGCAGCAATTTGGATAGCAATCAGCCCCAGCATTTT. It translates to CASSNLDSNQPQHF.

The chain links TRBV6-5 to TRBJ2-5; 7 bases align to TRBD1. The V segment lost 0 bases and the J segment 6 bases; nucleotides outside the gene matches: 7. CDR1 and CDR2 from the germline V gene are MNHEY and SVGAGI. This CDR3 contains 15 residues. CDR3 bases: TGTGCCAGCAGTTACTCGAGAGGGGGCGCGAAGACCCAGTACTTC. This codes for CASSYSRGGAKTQYF.

The genes are TRBV4-1 and TRBJ1-5; tentatively, D is TRBD1 (5 bases). V was clipped by 4 bases and J by 5 bases, with 15 bases between them. Germline V gives CDR1 MGHRA, CDR2 YSYEKL. The CDR3 sequence is 15 residues long. CDR3 coding DNA: TGCGCCAGCAGCCCTGGCGGGGGGGTTCATCAGCCCCAGCATTTT. Translation: CASSPGGGVHQPQHF.

The chain employs TRBV7-8 and TRBJ2-7; no clear D gene. The CDR3 has 14 amino acids. Looked up from germline, CDR1 is SGHVS and CDR2 is FQNEAQ. V shed 5 bases and J shed 8 bases, with 19 bases lying between them. The CDR3 reads CASSPGLSESKQYF. The CDR3 DNA sequence: TGTGCCAGCAGCCCGGGCCTATCGGAAAGCAAGCAGTACTTC.

Here the CDR3 DNA reads TGTGCCAGCAGTTCTAGTATCCACGAGCAGTACTTC. It codes for CASSSSIHEQYF. The rearrangement uses TRBV28 and TRBJ2-5; D is undetermined. The DNA end favors TRBJ2-7, so the J call may be wrong. This CDR3 is 12 amino acids long. Germline CDR1 and CDR2: MDHEN and SYDVKM.

V is TRBV19 and J is TRBJ1-2, with TRBD1 matching over 7 bases. Trimming removed 5 bases from V and 4 bases from J; junction bases left unmatched: 7. The germline V gene has CDR1 LNHDA and CDR2 SQIVND (reference sequence). This CDR3 spans 14 amino acids. The CDR3 here is CASSALRDSYGYTF. CDR3 DNA sequence: TGTGCCAGTAGTGCGCTCCGGGACAGCTATGGCTACACCTTC. The full variable domain, completed using reference TRBV19 and TRBJ1-2, is DGGITQSPKYLFRKEGQNVTLSCEQNLNHDAMYWYRQDPGQGLRLIYYSQIVNDFQKGDIAEGYSVSREKKESFPLTVTSAQKNPTAFYLCASSALRDSYGYTFGSGTRLTVV.

This rearrangement joins TRBV4-1 to TRBJ1-3; D is undetermined. The CDR3 loop spans 15 amino acids. CDR1 and CDR2 (germline): MGHRA, YSYEKL. Between the trimmed V and J ends, which lost 1 base and 0 bases, there was a span of 7 bases. CDR3 protein: CASSQAGNSGNTIYF. The CDR3 coding sequence is TGCGCCAGCAGCCAAGCGGGGAACTCTGGAAACACCATATATTTT.

This clone is a singleton in its sample. Within the sample, other DNA sequences also encode this same CDR3. The chain combines TRBV28 with TRBJ2-7, with 9 bases identical to TRBD1. Trimming cost V 4 bases and J 3 bases; bases outside gene matches: 7. Per the germline V gene, CDR1 is MDHEN and CDR2 is SYDVKM. The CDR3 extends over 15 amino acids. This CDR3 is CASSSTGTGNYEQYF. As DNA, the CDR3 is TGTGCCAGCAGTTCGACCGGGACAGGGAACTACGAGCAGTACTTC.

The chain uses TRBV5-4 and TRBJ2-7; possibly TRBD1 for D (6 bases). Trimming removed 4 bases at V and 2 bases at J, with 16 bases between. CDR1 SGHNT and CDR2 YYREEE come from the germline V gene (reference sequence). CDR3 length equals 15 residues. The CDR3 here is CASSPGTRGTYEQYF. The DNA for the CDR3 is TGTGCCAGCAGCCCCGGGACAAGGGGGACCTACGAGCAGTACTTC.

The V and J genes are TRBV7-9 and TRBJ2-5, with D perhaps TRBD2 (6 bases). The CDR3 is 16 residues long. Per the germline V gene, CDR1 is SEHNR and CDR2 is FQNEAQ (reference sequence). The ends were cut back, 3 bases at V and 4 bases at J, with 18 bases in the middle. The CDR3 DNA reads TGTGCCAGCAGCTTCGGGACTTCCCGCAAGGCAGAGACCCAGTACTTC. Translation: CASSFGTSRKAETQYF. Full variable domain (missing parts from reference TRBV7-9 and TRBJ2-5): DTGVSQNPRHKITKRGQNVTFRCDPISEHNRLYWYRQTLGQGPEFLTYFQNEAQLEKSRLLSDRFSAERPKGSFSTLEIQRTEQGDSAMYLCASSFGTSRKAETQYFGPGTRLLVL.

This chain links TRBV5-8 with TRBJ2-5, with D unresolved. The V gene's germline CDR1 is SGHTS and CDR2 YDEGEE. This CDR3 spans 14 amino acids. Trimming removed 0 bases at V and 6 bases at J, with 12 bases between. CDR3: CASSLAPNGKTQYF. CDR3 nucleotides: TGTGCCAGCAGCTTGGCCCCAAATGGAAAGACCCAGTACTTC.